Presented here are 21 T cell receptor beta chains from one specimen sequenced in a study of identical twins. In TCRdb, the 5' RACE reads were re-called with MiXCR into one record per CDR3 protein. This sample has fewer than 650,000 distinct CDR3 sequences, with more than 9% found just once. The data were also submitted as part of a second study, on yellow fever vaccine responses in identical twins.

Input material: PBMCs. The receptors derive from a woman aged 18-35 years in good health.

The V call is TRBV19, the J call TRBJ2-6; tentatively, D is TRBD1 (6 bases). The CDR3 length is 17 residues. Trimming left V 3 bases short and J 0 bases short, with 12 bases between. CDR1 and CDR2 (germline): LNHDA, SQIVND (reference sequence). CDR3 sequence reads: CASSIHGTYSGANVLTF. The CDR3 DNA follows: TGTGCCAGTAGTATTCATGGGACATACTCTGGGGCCAACGTCCTGACTTTC.

V gene TRBV9 combines with J gene TRBJ2-7, with 14 nucleotides matching TRBD2. Germline V gives CDR1 SGDLS, CDR2 YYNGEE. V was clipped by 3 bases and J by 6 bases; unmatched bases: 8. This CDR3 contains 16 residues. CDR3 loop: CASSAVTSGRASEQYF. CDR3 bases: TGTGCCAGCAGCGCAGTGACTAGCGGGAGGGCCTCCGAGCAGTACTTC.

This clonotype has more than one count but fewer than ten. The rearrangement links TRBV20-1 to TRBJ1-6; no firm D call. Germline assignment: CDR1 DFQATT and CDR2 SNEGSKA (reference sequence). The CDR3 extends over 16 amino acids. Trimming took 0 bases from V and 6 from J, leaving 15 bases between them. CDR3 sequence reads: CSARDFKENSNSPLHF. The CDR3 DNA follows: TGCAGTGCTAGAGATTTTAAGGAGAACAGTAATTCACCCCTCCACTTT.

This clonotype was counted between two and nine times. The chain links TRBV7-8 to TRBJ2-1; 14 bases line up with TRBD2. The CDR3 totals 17 residues. J gave up 2 bases and V 5 bases, and 5 bases lay outside the gene matches. Per germline, CDR1 SGHVS and CDR2 FQNEAQ. The CDR3 DNA reads TGTGCCAGCAGCAATGGACTAGCGGGGGGTACCTACAATGAGCAGTTCTTC. Amino acid sequence: CASSNGLAGGTYNEQFF.

This clonotype was seen at least ten times. J is TRBJ2-7 and V is TRBV12-5, with D uncertain. Germline CDR1 is LGHNT and CDR2 is FRNRAP. Between the trimmed V and J ends, which lost 5 bases and 4 bases, there was a span of 6 bases. The CDR3 is 11 residues long. The CDR3 reads CASGLGYEQYF. The DNA of the CDR3 is TGTGCTAGTGGTCTAGGGTACGAGCAGTACTTC.

This clonotype was seen more than once but under ten times. The chain couples TRBV7-9 to TRBJ1-6, with 10 bases that match TRBD1. Trimming at V came to 4 bases and at J to 8 bases, leaving 5 bases not matched to a gene. The CDR3 has 15 residues. The germline V gene has CDR1 SEHNR and CDR2 FQNEAQ (reference sequence). CDR3 sequence (DNA): TGTGCCAGCAGCTCAGTTGGACAGGGGGATTCACCCCTCCACTTT. Protein: CASSSVGQGDSPLHF.

The chain couples TRBV11-2 to TRBJ1-5; D gene unclear. The V gene lost 4 bases and the J gene lost 0 bases, with 13 bases spanning the gap. The CDR3 sequence is 16 residues long. The germline V gene encodes CDR1 SGHAT and CDR2 FQNNGV. Here the CDR3 DNA reads TGTGCCAGCAGCTCTGGGGAGGGTAGTAGCAATCAGCCCCAGCATTTT. Its protein product is CASSSGEGSSNQPQHF.

J is TRBJ2-1 and V is TRBV2, with TRBD2 matching 13 bases. Germline V gene lookup returns CDR1 SNHLY and CDR2 FYNNEI. Trimming cost V 11 bases and J 0 bases; bases outside gene matches: 13. This CDR3 contains 18 residues. CDR3 coding DNA: TGTGCCTTCTGCGAACTAGCGGGAGGGCCGAGCTCCTACAATGAGCAGTTCTTC. Translation: CAFCELAGGPSSYNEQFF.

This clonotype has ten or more counts. The rearrangement links TRBV7-3 to TRBJ2-2; a possible D gene is TRBD1 (5 bases). Trimming took 2 bases from V and 11 from J, leaving 6 bases between them. Germline assignment: CDR1 SGHTA and CDR2 FQGTGA. This CDR3 contains 11 residues. This CDR3 reads CASSLDRELFF. As DNA, the CDR3 is TGTGCCAGCAGCTTAGACAGAGAGCTGTTTTTT.

The sample holds a few counts of this clonotype. The CDR3 protein is CASSLRKGLTDTQYF. DNA of the CDR3: TGCGCCAGCAGCTTGCGGAAAGGTCTCACAGATACGCAGTATTTT. V usage is TRBV5-1 and J usage is TRBJ2-3; D gene uncertain. CDR1 SGHRS and CDR2 YFSETQ come from the germline V gene. The CDR3 length is 15 residues. The V end lost 1 base, the J end lost 2 bases, and 11 bases lay between the germline ends.

CDR3 nucleotide sequence: TGCGCCAGCAGCGAACGACTAGCGGGAGATATCAATGAGCAGTTCTTC. This sequence encodes CASSERLAGDINEQFF. The chain joins TRBV4-3 to TRBJ2-1, with 12 bases aligning to TRBD2. The germline gives CDR1 LGHNA, CDR2 YSLEER. Trimming at V came to 5 bases and at J to 6 bases, leaving 8 bases not matched to a gene. This CDR3 has 16 amino acids.

The chain recombines TRBV2 with TRBJ2-7; D gene uncertain. CDR1 SNHLY and CDR2 FYNNEI come from the germline V gene. CDR3 length equals 13 residues. With 3 bases removed from V and 4 bases from J, the gap between germline ends came to 10 bases. The CDR3 protein is CASSDVFLYEQYF. The DNA of the CDR3 is TGTGCCAGCAGTGACGTATTCCTTTACGAGCAGTACTTC.

In this sample, this clonotype turned up many times. J is TRBJ2-1 and V is TRBV29-1; 11 nucleotides align to TRBD1. Germline loops: CDR1 SQVTM, CDR2 ANQGSEA. This CDR3 has 19 amino acids. Trimming removed 3 bases from V and 10 bases from J; junction bases left unmatched: 23. This CDR3 is CSVDGDRGDLAGLFEEQFF. The DNA for the CDR3 is TGCAGCGTTGATGGGGACAGGGGGGATCTAGCGGGCCTGTTCGAAGAGCAGTTCTTC.

This clonotype was observed a handful of times. The chain couples TRBV28 to TRBJ2-6; D gene unclear. The germline V and J ends were trimmed by 7 bases and 2 bases, with 9 bases remaining between them. This CDR3 contains 14 residues. Germline V lookup: CDR1 MDHEN, CDR2 SYDVKM. The chain's CDR3 is CASTLTTGANVLTF. CDR3 coding DNA: TGTGCCAGCACCCTTACAACTGGGGCCAACGTCCTGACTTTC.

In regard to this clonotype: Compared with germline, one end of the junction differs, possibly owing to a read error. The DNA for the CDR3 is TGTGACAGCAGCCAAAATCGGGGGGCGAGAAGAACTAGCACAGATACGCAGTATTTT. Encoded protein: CDSSQNRGARRTSTDTQYF. The chain joins TRBV3-1 to TRBJ2-3; D may be TRBD2 (7 bases). The CDR3 is made up of 19 amino acids. In germline, CDR1 is LGHDT, CDR2 YNNKEL (reference sequence).

This clonotype was detected a few times. The chain uses TRBV10-3 and TRBJ2-2; D is ambiguous. Deletions cut 0 bases from V and 3 bases from J, with 11 bases between. There are 16 residues in the CDR3. The germline V gene has CDR1 ENHRY and CDR2 SYGVKD. Written as DNA, the CDR3 is TGTGCCATCAGTGAGTCAAGAACTGGGGACACCGGGGAGCTGTTTTTT. Its protein product is CAISESRTGDTGELFF.

This clonotype has only a few counts. This chain's CDR3 is CASSLGAGVASTDTQYF. The CDR3 nucleotides read TGTGCCAGCAGCTTGGGTGCGGGAGTGGCTAGCACAGATACGCAGTATTTT. This sequence joins TRBV5-5 and TRBJ2-3, with 7 bases that match TRBD2. Germline lookup yields CDR1 SGHKS and CDR2 YYEKEE (reference sequence). V was pared by 0 bases and J by 0 bases, with 7 bases of the junction left unmatched. This CDR3 has 17 residues.

The chain links TRBV29-1 to TRBJ2-3; 13 bases are a match to TRBD2. With 5 bases clipped from V and 3 bases from J, the junction kept 5 bases outside the gene matches. The germline CDR1 and CDR2 sequences are SQVTM and ANQGSEA. The CDR3 loop spans 15 amino acids. CDR3 in DNA: TGCAGCGTTCTGGGACTAGCGGGGTATACAGATACGCAGTATTTT. Translating it yields CSVLGLAGYTDTQYF.

The V call is TRBV7-6, the J call TRBJ2-7; TRBD1 matches 7 bases. CDR1 and CDR2 from the germline V gene are SGHVS and FNYEAQ. The CDR3 runs to 11 residues. The J segment lost 13 bases and the V segment lost 5 bases, leaving 8 bases of the junction unmatched. The CDR3 coding sequence is TGTGCCAGCAGCACCGACAGGGCCCTATACTTC. Its protein product is CASSTDRALYF.

This clonotype was seen repeatedly, ten times or more. This sequence joins TRBV12-3 or TRBV12-4 and TRBJ2-3, with 11 positions matching TRBD2. The V segment lost 7 bases and the J segment 7 bases; nucleotides outside the gene matches: 7. CDR3 length: 14 residues. CDR3 region: CASTVTSGAHTQYF. The CDR3 DNA is TGTGCCAGCACGGTGACTAGCGGGGCTCATACGCAGTATTTT.

This chain links TRBV7-9 with TRBJ1-1; D unclear. In germline, CDR1 is SEHNR, CDR2 FQNEAQ (reference sequence). The CDR3 loop spans 14 amino acids. The V gene lost 0 bases and the J gene lost 4 bases, with 9 bases spanning the gap. The CDR3 DNA reads as TGTGCCAGCAGCTTAGCGGGAATAAGCACTGAAGCTTTCTTT. Protein product: CASSLAGISTEAFF.